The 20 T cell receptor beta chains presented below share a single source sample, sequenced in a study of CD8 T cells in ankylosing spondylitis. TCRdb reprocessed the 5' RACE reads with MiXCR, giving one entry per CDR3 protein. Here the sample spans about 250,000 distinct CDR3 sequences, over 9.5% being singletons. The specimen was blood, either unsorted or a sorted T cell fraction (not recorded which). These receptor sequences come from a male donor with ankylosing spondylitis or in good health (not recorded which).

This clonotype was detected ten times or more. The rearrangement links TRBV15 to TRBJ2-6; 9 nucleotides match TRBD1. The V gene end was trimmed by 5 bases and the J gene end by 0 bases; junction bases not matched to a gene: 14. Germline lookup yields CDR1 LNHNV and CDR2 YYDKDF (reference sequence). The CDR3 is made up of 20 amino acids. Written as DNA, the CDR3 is TGTGCCACCAGCCCCCAGGGGACGGGACAGGGCTACTCTGGGGCCAACGTCCTGACTTTC. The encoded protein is CATSPQGTGQGYSGANVLTF.

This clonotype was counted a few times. This CDR3 is CSATGSSYGYTF. The CDR3 DNA is TGCAGTGCTACAGGGTCGTCCTATGGCTACACCTTC. V usage is TRBV20-1 and J usage is TRBJ1-2; a weak D match, TRBD1 (5 bases). CDR1 is DFQATT and CDR2 is SNEGSKA in the germline V gene (reference sequence). The CDR3 is made up of 12 amino acids. V lost 4 bases and J lost 4, with 10 bases in between.

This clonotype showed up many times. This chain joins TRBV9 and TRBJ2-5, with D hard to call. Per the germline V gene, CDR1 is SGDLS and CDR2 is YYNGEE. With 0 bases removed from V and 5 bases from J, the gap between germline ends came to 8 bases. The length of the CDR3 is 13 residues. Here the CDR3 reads CASSVGSGETQYF. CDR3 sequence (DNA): TGTGCCAGCAGCGTAGGGTCTGGGGAGACCCAGTACTTC.

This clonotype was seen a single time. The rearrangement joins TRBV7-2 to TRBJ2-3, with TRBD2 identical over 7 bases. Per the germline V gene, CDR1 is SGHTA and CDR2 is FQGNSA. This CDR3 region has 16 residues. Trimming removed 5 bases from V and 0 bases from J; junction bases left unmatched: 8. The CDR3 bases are TGTGCCAGCAGCCTCCTAGCGGCGTCTAGCACAGATACGCAGTATTTT. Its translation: CASSLLAASSTDTQYF.

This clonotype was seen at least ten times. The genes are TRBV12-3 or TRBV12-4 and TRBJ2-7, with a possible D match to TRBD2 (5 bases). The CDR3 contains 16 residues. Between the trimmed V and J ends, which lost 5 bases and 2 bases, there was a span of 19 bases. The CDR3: CASSATRSGKAYEQYF. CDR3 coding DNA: TGTGCCAGCAGTGCCACTCGCTCGGGGAAAGCCTACGAGCAGTACTTC.

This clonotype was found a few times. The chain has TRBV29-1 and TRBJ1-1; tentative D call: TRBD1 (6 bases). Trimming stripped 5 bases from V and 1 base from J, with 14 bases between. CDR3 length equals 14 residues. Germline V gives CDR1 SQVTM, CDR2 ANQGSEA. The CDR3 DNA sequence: TGCAGCGTTAGCCGTGTGACAGGGAACACTGAAGCTTTCTTT. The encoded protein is CSVSRVTGNTEAFF.

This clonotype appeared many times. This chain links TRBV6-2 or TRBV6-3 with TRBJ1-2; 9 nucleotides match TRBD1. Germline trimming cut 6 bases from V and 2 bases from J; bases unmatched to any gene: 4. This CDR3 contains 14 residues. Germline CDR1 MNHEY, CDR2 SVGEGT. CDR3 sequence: CASRLGQGNYGYTF. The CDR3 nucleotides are TGTGCCAGCAGACTTGGACAGGGGAACTATGGCTACACCTTC.

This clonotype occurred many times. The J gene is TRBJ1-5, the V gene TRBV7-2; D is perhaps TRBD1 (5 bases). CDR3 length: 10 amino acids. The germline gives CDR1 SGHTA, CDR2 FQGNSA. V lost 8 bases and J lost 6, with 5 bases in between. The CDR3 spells CASGGQPQHF. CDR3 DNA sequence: TGTGCCAGCGGGGGTCAGCCCCAGCATTTT.

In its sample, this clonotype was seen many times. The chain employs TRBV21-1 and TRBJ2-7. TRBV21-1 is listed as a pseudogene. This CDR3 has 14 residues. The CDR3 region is CASSKSTEAYEQYF. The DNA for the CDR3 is TGTGCCAGCAGCAAAAGTACAGAGGCCTACGAGCAGTACTTC.

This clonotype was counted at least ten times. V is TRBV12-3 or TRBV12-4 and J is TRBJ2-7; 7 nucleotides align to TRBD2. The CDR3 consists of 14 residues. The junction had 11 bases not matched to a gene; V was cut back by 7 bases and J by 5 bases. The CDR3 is CASTFQLAPHEQYF. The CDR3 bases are TGTGCCAGCACTTTCCAACTAGCGCCCCACGAGCAGTACTTC.

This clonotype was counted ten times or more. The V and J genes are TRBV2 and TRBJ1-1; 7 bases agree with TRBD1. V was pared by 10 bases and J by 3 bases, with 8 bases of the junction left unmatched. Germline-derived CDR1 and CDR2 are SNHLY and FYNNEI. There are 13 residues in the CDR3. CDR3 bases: TGTGCCACCAATGGACAGGCTGACACTGAAGCTTTCTTT. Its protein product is CATNGQADTEAFF.

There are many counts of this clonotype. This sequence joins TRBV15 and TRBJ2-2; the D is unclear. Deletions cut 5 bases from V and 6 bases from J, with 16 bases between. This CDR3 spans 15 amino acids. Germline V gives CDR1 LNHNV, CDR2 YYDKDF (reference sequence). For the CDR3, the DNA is TGTGCCACCAGCCCCGGCGACCCCAGGCCCGGGGAGCTGTTTTTT. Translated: CATSPGDPRPGELFF. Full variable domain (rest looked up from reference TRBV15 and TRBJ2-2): DAMVIQNPRYQVTQFGKPVTLSCSQTLNHNVMYWYQQKSSQAPKLLFHYYDKDFNNEADTPDNFQSRRPNTSFCFLDIRSPGLGDTAMYLCATSPGDPRPGELFFGEGSRLTVL.

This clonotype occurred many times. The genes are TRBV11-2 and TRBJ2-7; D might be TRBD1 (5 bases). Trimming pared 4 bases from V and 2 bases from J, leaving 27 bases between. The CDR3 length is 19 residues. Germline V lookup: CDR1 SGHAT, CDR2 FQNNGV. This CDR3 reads CASSSMSGAQGPLPYEQYF. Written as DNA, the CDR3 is TGTGCCAGCAGCTCGATGTCTGGAGCCCAGGGTCCTCTCCCCTACGAGCAGTACTTC. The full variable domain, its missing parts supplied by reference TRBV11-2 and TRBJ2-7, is EAGVAQSPRYKIIEKRQSVAFWCNPISGHATLYWYQQILGQGPKLLIQFQNNGVVDDSQLPKDRFSAERLKGVDSTLKIQPAKLEDSAVYLCASSSMSGAQGPLPYEQYFGPGTRLTVT.

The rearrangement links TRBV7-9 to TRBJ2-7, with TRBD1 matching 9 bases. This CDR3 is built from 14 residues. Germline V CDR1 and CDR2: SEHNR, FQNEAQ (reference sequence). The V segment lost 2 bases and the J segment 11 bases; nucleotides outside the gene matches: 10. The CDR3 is CASSLSPGQGFEYF. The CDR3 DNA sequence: TGTGCCAGCAGCTTATCACCGGGACAGGGTTTCGAGTACTTC.

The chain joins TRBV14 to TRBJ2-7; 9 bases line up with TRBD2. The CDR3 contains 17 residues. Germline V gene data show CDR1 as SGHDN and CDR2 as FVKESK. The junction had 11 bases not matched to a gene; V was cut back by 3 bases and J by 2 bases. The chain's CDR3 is CASSQGLAGRPTYEQYF. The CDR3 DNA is TGTGCCAGCAGCCAGGGGCTAGCGGGGCGCCCTACCTACGAGCAGTACTTC.

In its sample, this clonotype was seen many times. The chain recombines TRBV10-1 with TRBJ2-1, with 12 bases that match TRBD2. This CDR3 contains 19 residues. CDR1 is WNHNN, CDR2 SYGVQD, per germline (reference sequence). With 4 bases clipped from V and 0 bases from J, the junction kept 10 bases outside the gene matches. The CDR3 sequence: CASSAGTSGRVGSYNEQFF. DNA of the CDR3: TGCGCCAGCAGTGCCGGGACTAGCGGGCGTGTGGGCTCCTACAATGAGCAGTTCTTC.

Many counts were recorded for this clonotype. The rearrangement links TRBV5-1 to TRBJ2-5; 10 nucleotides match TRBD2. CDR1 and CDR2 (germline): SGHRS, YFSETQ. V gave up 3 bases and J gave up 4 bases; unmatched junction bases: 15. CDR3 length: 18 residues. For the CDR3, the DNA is TGCGCCAGCAGCTCCTTCTGGGCCCTAGCGGGAGACCGAGAGACCCAGTACTTC. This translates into CASSSFWALAGDRETQYF.

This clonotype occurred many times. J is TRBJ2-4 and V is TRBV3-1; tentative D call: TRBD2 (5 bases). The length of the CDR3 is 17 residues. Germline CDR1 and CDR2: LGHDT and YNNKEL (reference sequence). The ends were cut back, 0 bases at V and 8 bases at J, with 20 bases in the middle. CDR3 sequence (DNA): TGTGCCAGCAGCCAAGAGGCAGCGCTAGCTCTCGGGGACATTCAGTACTTC. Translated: CASSQEAALALGDIQYF. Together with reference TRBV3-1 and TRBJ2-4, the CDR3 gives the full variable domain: DTAVSQTPKYLVTQMGNDKSIKCEQNLGHDTMYWYKQDSKKFLKIMFSYNNKELIINETVPNRFSPKSPDKAHLNLHINSLELGDSAVYFCASSQEAALALGDIQYFGAGTRLSVL.

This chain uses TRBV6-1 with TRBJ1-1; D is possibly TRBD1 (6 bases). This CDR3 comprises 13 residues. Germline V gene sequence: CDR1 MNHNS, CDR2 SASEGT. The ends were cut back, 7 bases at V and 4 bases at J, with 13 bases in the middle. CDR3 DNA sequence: TGTGCCAGCAATAGTGCGGGGGCCACTGAAGCTTTCTTT. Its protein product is CASNSAGATEAFF.

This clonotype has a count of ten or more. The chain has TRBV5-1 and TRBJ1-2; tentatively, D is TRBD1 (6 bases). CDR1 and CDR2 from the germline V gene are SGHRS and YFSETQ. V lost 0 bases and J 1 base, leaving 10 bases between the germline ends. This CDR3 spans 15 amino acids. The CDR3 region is CASSLEGRGNYGYTF. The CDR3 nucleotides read TGCGCCAGCAGCTTGGAGGGCAGGGGTAACTATGGCTACACCTTC.